This T cell receptor beta chain was identified during a study of blood T cell repertoires in COVID-19. On the study more broadly: T cells, B-cell-depleted T cells, or PBMCs provided the cDNA or gDNA that served as material.

Source study methods: Scientists estimated how many nucleated cells there were by amplifying reference gene primers. Here immunoSEQ multiplex PCR was the method, and the copy in TCRdb shows in-frame clones only, minus some. V and J calls and clone size are as listed in that table; D and trimming were resolved from the DNA. The sample yields roughly 200,000 clones, just under 80% seen once. There are 14 residues in the CDR3. With 10 bases removed from V and 3 bases from J, the gap between germline ends came to 15 bases. Germline CDR1 MDHEN, CDR2 SYDVKM. The sequenced sample consisted of peripheral blood. The receptor comes from a woman aged 80 or older with active or convalescent COVID-19. This chain links TRBV28 with TRBJ1-4; D is perhaps TRBD1 (6 bases). CDR3: CAIRVGASNEKLFF. As DNA, the CDR3 is TGTGCCATTAGGGTGGGGGCTTCTAATGAAAAACTGTTTTTT.